This T cell receptor (beta chain) comes out of a study of control samples from healthy donors and cancer patients. The assay was immunoSEQ multiplex PCR, and TCRdb's table has in-frame clones only and misses some. Of about 130,000 clones listed, roughly 91% were seen once; the top ten hold about 1.5%. Trimming pared 5 bases from V and 3 bases from J, leaving 14 bases between. This CDR3 is built from 14 residues. CDR1 and CDR2 from the germline V gene are MDHEN and SYDVKM. This TCR was sampled from a man in his fifties with head and neck cancer. The chain is built from TRBV28 and TRBJ2-7; perhaps TRBD1 as D (6 bases). The sequenced sample was PBMCs. CDR3 DNA: TGTGCCAGCAGTCCTCCGACAGGATACTACGAGCAGTACTTC. Protein product: CASSPPTGYYEQYF.